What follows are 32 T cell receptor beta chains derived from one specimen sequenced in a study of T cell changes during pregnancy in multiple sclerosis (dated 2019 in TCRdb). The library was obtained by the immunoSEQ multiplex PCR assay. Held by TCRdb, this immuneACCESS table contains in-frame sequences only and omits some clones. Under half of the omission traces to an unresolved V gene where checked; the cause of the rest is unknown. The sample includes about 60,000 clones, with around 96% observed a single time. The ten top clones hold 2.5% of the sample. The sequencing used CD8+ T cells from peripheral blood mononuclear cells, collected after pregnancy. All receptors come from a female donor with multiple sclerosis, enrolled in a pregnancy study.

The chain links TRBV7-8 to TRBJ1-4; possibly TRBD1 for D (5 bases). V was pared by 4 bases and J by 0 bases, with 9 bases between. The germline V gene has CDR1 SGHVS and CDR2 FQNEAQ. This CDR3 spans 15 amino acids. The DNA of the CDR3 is TGTGCCAGCAGCTCCCTAGGGGCAACTAATGAAAAACTGTTTTTT. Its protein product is CASSSLGATNEKLFF.

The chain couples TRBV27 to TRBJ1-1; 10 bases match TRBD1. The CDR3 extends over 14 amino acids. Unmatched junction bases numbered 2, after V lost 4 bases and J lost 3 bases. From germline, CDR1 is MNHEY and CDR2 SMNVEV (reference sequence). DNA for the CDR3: TGTGCCAGCAGTTCGGGACAGGGGTACACTGAAGCTTTCTTT. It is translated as CASSSGQGYTEAFF.

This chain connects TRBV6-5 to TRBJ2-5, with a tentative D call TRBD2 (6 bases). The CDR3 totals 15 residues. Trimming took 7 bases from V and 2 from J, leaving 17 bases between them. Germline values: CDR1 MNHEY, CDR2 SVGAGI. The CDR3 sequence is CASTPKGLPQETQYF. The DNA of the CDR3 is TGTGCCAGCACCCCTAAGGGACTCCCTCAAGAGACCCAGTACTTC.

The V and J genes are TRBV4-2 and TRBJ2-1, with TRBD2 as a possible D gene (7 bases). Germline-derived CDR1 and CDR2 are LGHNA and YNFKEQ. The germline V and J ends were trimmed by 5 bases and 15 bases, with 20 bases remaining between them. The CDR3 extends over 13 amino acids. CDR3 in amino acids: CASSFTLAEGGFF. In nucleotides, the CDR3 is TGTGCCAGCAGCTTCACTCTAGCGGAGGGGGGGTTCTTC.

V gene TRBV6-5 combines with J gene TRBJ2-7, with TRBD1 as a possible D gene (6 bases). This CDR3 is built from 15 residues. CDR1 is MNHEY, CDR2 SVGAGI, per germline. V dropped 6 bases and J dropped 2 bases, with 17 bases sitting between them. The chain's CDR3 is CASSRPGTRTYEQYF. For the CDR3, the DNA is TGTGCCAGCAGCCGTCCCGGGACAAGAACCTACGAGCAGTACTTC.

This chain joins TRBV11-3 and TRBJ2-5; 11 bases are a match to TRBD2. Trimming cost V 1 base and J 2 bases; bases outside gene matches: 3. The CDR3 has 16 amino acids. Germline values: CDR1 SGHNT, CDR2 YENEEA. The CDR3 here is CASSLGSSGRQETQYF. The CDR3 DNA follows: TGTGCCAGCAGCTTAGGGTCTAGCGGGAGGCAAGAGACCCAGTACTTC.

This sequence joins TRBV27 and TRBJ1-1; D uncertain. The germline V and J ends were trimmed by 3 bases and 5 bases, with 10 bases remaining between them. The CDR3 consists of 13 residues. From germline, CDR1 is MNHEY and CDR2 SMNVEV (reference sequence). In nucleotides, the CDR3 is TGTGCCAGCAGTTTGACGGGGAGGACTGAAGCTTTCTTT. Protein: CASSLTGRTEAFF.

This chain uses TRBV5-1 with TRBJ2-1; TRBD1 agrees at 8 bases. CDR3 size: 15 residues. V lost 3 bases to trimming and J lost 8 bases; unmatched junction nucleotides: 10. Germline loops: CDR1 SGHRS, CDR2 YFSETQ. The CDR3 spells CASSSTGGFFHEQFF. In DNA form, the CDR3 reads TGCGCCAGCAGCTCTACAGGGGGGTTCTTCCATGAGCAGTTCTTC.

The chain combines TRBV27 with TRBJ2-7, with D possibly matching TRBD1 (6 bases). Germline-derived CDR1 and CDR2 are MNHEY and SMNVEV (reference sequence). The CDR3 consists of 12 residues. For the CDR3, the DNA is TGTGGAGCAGGGGCCCCCAGGGACGAGCAGTACTTC. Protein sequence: CGAGAPRDEQYF.

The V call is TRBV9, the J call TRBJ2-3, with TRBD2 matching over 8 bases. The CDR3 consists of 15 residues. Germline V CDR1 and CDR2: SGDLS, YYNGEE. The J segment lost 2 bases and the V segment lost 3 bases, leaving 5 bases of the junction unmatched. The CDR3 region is CASSGIAGLTDTQYF. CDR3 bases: TGTGCCAGCAGCGGAATAGCGGGACTCACAGATACGCAGTATTTT. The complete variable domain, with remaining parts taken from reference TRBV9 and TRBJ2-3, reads DSGVTQTPKHLITATGQRVTLRCSPRSGDLSVYWYQQSLDQGLQFLIQYYNGEERAKGNILERFSAQQFPDLHSELNLSSLELGDSALYFCASSGIAGLTDTQYFGPGTRLTVL.

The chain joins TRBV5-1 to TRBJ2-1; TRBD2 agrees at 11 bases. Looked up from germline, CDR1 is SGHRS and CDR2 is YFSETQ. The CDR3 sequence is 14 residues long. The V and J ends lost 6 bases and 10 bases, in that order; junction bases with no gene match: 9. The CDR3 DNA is TGCGCCAGCAATAGCGGGAGGGCCCCGGGAGAGCAGTTCTTC. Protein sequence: CASNSGRAPGEQFF.

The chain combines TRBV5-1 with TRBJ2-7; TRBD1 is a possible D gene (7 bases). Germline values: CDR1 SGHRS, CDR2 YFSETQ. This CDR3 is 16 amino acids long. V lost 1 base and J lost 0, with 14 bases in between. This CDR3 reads CASSLFPGDSSYEQYF. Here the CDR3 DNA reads TGCGCCAGCAGCTTGTTCCCGGGGGACAGCTCCTACGAGCAGTACTTC.

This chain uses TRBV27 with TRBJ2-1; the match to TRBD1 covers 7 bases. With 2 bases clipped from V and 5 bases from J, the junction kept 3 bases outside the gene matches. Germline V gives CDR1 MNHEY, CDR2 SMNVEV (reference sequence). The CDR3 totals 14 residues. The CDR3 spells CASSLNRGNNEQFF. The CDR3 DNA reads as TGTGCCAGCAGTTTAAACAGGGGAAACAATGAGCAGTTCTTC.

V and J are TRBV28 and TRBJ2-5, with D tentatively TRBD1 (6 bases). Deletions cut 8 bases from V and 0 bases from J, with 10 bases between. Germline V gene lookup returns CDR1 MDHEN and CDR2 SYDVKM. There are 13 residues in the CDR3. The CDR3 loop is CASDRRNQETQYF. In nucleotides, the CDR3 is TGTGCCAGCGACAGGCGCAACCAAGAGACCCAGTACTTC. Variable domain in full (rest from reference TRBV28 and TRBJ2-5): DVKVTQSSRYLVKRTGEKVFLECVQDMDHENMFWYRQDPGLGLRLIYFSYDVKMKEKGDIPEGYSVSREKKERFSLILESASTNQTSMYLCASDRRNQETQYFGPGTRLLVL.

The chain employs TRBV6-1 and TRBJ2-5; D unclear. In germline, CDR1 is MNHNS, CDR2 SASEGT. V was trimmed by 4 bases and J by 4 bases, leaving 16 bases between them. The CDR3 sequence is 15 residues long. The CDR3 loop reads CASSVVQTLGETQYF. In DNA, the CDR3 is TGTGCCAGCAGTGTAGTACAGACCCTTGGAGAGACCCAGTACTTC.

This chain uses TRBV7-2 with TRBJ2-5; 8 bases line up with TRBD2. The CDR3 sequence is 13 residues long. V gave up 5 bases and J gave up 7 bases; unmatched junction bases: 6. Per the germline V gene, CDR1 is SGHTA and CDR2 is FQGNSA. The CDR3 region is CASSPQRGGTQYF. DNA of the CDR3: TGTGCCAGCAGCCCCCAACGGGGGGGGACCCAGTACTTC.

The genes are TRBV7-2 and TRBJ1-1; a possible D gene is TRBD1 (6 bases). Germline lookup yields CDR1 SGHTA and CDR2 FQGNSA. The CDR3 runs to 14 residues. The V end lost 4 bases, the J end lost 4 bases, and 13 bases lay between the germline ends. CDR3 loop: CASSSPGDVTEAFF. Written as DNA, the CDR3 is TGTGCCAGCAGCTCCCCAGGGGACGTCACTGAAGCTTTCTTT. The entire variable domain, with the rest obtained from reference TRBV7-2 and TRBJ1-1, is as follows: GAGVSQSPSNKVTEKGKDVELRCDPISGHTALYWYRQSLGQGLEFLIYFQGNSAPDKSGLPSDRFSAERTGGSVSTLTIQRTQQEDSAVYLCASSSPGDVTEAFFGQGTRLTVV.

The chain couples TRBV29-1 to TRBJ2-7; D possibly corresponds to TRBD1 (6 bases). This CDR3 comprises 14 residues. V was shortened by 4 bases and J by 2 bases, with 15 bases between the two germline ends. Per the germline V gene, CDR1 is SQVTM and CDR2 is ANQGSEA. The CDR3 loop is CSVVGGEITYEQYF. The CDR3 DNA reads TGCAGCGTTGTAGGGGGAGAAATTACCTACGAGCAGTACTTC.

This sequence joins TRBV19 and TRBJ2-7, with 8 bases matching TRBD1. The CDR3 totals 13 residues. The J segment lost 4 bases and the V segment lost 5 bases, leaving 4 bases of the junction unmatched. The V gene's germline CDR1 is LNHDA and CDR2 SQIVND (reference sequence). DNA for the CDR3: TGTGCCAGTAGTCCAAGACAGGGGTACGAGCAGTACTTC. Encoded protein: CASSPRQGYEQYF.

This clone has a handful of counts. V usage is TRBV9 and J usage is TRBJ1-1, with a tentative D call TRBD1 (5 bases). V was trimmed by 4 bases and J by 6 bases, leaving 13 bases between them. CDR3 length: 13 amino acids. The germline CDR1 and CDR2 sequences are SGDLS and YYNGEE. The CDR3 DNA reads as TGTGCCAGCAGCACTTCAGGGTTCTCTGAAGCTTTCTTT. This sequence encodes CASSTSGFSEAFF.

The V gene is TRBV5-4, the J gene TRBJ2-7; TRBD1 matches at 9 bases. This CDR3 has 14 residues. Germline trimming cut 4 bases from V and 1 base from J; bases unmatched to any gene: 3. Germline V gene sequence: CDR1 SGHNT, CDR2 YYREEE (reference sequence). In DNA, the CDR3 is TGTGCCAGCAGCGCCGGGACAGGGTCCTACGAGCAGTACTTC. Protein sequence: CASSAGTGSYEQYF.

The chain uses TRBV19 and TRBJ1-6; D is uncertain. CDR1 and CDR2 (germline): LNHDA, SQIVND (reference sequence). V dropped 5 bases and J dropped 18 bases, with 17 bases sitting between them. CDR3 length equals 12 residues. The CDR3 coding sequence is TGTGCCAGTAGTCCCTGGCCCTCGGGGAACCACTTT. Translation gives CASSPWPSGNHF.

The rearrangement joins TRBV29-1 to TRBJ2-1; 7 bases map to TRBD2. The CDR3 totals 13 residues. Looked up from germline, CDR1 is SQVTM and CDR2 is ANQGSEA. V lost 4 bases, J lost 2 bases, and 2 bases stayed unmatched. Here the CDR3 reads CSVVGTTYNEQFF. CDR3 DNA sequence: TGCAGCGTTGTCGGGACTACCTACAATGAGCAGTTCTTC.

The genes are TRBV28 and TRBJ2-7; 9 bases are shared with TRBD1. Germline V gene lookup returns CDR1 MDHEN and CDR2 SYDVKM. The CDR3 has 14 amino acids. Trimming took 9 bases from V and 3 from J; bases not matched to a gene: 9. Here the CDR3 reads CASCPGTGIYEQYF. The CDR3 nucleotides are TGTGCCAGTTGCCCCGGGACAGGGATCTACGAGCAGTACTTC.

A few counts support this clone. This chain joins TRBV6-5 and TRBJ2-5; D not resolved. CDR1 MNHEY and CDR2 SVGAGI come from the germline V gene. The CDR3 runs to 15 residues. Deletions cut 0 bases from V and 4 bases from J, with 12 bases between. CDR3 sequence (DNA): TGTGCCAGCAGTTACTCGCCTTCGGGTTCAGAGACCCAGTACTTC. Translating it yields CASSYSPSGSETQYF.

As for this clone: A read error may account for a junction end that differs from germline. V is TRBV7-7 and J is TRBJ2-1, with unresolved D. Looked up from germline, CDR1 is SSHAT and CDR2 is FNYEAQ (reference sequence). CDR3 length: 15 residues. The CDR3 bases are TGTGCTAGCAGCTTAAGCGTCGAGAGGAGCAATGAGCAGTTCTTC. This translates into CASSLSVERSNEQFF.

The CDR3 protein is CASSLLVVSYGYTF. CDR3 DNA: TGTGCCAGCAGTTTATTAGTCGTTAGCTATGGCTACACCTTC. The chain combines TRBV28 with TRBJ1-2; D gene ambiguous. The germline V and J ends were trimmed by 1 base and 4 bases, with 10 bases remaining between them. Germline lookup yields CDR1 MDHEN and CDR2 SYDVKM. This CDR3 has 14 residues.

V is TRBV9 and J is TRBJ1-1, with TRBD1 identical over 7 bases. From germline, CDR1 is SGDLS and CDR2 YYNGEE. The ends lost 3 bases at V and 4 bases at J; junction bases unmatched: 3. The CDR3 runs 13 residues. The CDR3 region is CASSEQGSTEAFF. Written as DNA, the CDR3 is TGTGCCAGCAGCGAACAGGGGTCCACTGAAGCTTTCTTT.

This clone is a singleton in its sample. CDR3 sequence reads: CATTTGANVLTF. The DNA for the CDR3 is TGTGCCACCACAACTGGGGCCAACGTCCTGACTTTC. The rearrangement uses TRBV2 and TRBJ2-6; D is undetermined. Trimming stripped 10 bases from V and 2 bases from J, with 6 bases between. Germline CDR1 reads SNHLY; CDR2 reads FYNNEI. This CDR3 has 12 amino acids. Combining the CDR3 with reference TRBV2 and TRBJ2-6 gives the whole variable domain EPEVTQTPSHQVTQMGQEVILRCVPISNHLYFYWYRQILGQKVEFLVSFYNNEISEKSEIFDDQFSVERPDGSNFTLKIRSTKLEDSAMYFCATTTGANVLTFGAGSRLTVL.

CDR3: CSVEDPRIEMDTQYF. The CDR3 nucleotides read TGCAGCGTTGAAGATCCTCGTATAGAAATGGATACGCAGTATTTT. The J gene is TRBJ2-3, the V gene TRBV29-1; D remains ambiguous. The CDR3 sequence is 15 residues long. The germline V gene has CDR1 SQVTM and CDR2 ANQGSEA. Trimming took 0 bases from V and 6 from J, leaving 16 bases between them.

The CDR3 spells CASSHPSGTGTVEGEKLFF. Written as DNA, the CDR3 is TGCGCCAGCAGCCATCCCTCCGGGACAGGGACGGTTGAAGGTGAAAAACTGTTTTTT. The chain couples TRBV4-3 to TRBJ1-4; TRBD1 agrees at 9 bases. Unmatched junction bases numbered 18, after V lost 3 bases and J lost 7 bases. CDR1 is LGHNA and CDR2 is YSLEER in the germline V gene. The CDR3 totals 19 residues.

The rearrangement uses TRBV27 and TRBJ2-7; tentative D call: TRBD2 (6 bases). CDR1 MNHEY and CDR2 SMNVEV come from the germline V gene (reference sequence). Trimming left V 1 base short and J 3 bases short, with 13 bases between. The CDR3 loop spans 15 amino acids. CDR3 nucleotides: TGTGCCAGCAGTTTATTCGGGAGCGACTTCTACGAGCAGTACTTC. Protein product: CASSLFGSDFYEQYF.